Following are 10 T cell receptor beta chains from one sample sequenced in a study of human T cells and chemical hapten exposure. TCRdb ran MiXCR on the RACE reads and lists one entry per CDR3 protein. Among tens of thousands of distinct CDR3 sequences listed, 10% to 15% were seen once. The time point denotes: patch test 3, about 24 weeks after DPC sensitization. The treatment here: therapeutic diphenylcyclopropenone sensitization with weekly scalp DPC. The source was whole blood, collected in connection with sensitization to the hapten diphenylcyclopropenone (DPC). These receptors originate from a woman aged 45-59 years with alopecia areata. Some clones in this sample may be carry-over from other donors' samples.

DNA of the CDR3: TGTGCCAGTAGTATCGGAGGGAATCAGCCCCAGCATTTT. This translates into CASSIGGNQPQHF. V gene TRBV19 combines with J gene TRBJ1-5; D ambiguous. CDR1 LNHDA and CDR2 SQIVND come from the germline V gene (reference sequence). The CDR3 spans 13 residues. Deletions cut 3 bases from V and 4 bases from J, with 7 bases between.

This clonotype appeared many times. The chain combines TRBV9 with TRBJ1-1; D is uncertain. V lost 0 bases, J lost 7 bases, and 10 bases lay in between. The CDR3 covers 13 residues. The germline V gene has CDR1 SGDLS and CDR2 YYNGEE. The CDR3 nucleotides are TGTGCCAGCAGCGTAGGACCGGGTCATGAAGCTTTCTTT. It translates to CASSVGPGHEAFF.

V is TRBV5-1 and J is TRBJ2-1, with D maybe TRBD1 (6 bases). The CDR3 consists of 13 residues. The V gene lost 4 bases and the J gene lost 4 bases, with 9 bases spanning the gap. Germline CDR1 reads SGHRS; CDR2 reads YFSETQ. This CDR3 reads CASSPDSYNEQFF. The CDR3 DNA reads as TGCGCCAGCAGCCCGGACAGTTACAATGAGCAGTTCTTC.

The chain has TRBV12-3 or TRBV12-4 and TRBJ2-1, with D unresolved. The CDR3 extends over 12 amino acids. Between the trimmed V and J ends, which lost 2 bases and 6 bases, there was a span of 5 bases. CDR3 sequence reads: CASSLRGNEQFF. The CDR3 region has the DNA TGTGCCAGCAGTTTACGAGGCAATGAGCAGTTCTTC.

This clonotype was seen ten or more times. This rearrangement joins TRBV11-2 to TRBJ2-5, with 7 bases lining up with TRBD1. From germline, CDR1 is SGHAT and CDR2 FQNNGV. The CDR3 consists of 16 residues. With 5 bases clipped from V and 3 bases from J, the junction kept 12 bases outside the gene matches. The DNA of the CDR3 is TGTGCCAGCAGCCCCGGACAGGTCCGGCTCGAAGAGACCCAGTACTTC. Translation: CASSPGQVRLEETQYF.

This clonotype was counted a few times. The chain combines TRBV7-9 with TRBJ1-1; D gene ambiguous. V dropped 3 bases and J dropped 2 bases, with 7 bases sitting between them. The germline CDR1 and CDR2 sequences are SEHNR and FQNEAQ (reference sequence). The length of the CDR3 is 13 residues. CDR3 coding DNA: TGTGCCAGCAGCTTTCAAGAAAACACTGAAGCTTTCTTT. As protein: CASSFQENTEAFF.

V gene TRBV11-1 combines with J gene TRBJ2-1, with 8 bases identical to TRBD2. Germline trimming cut 6 bases from V and 9 bases from J; bases unmatched to any gene: 7. Germline CDR1 is SGHAT and CDR2 is FQDESV (reference sequence). The CDR3 is 13 residues long. CDR3 sequence (DNA): TGTGCCAGCAGTCTCCGGACTAGCATTGAGCAGTTCTTC. Residues: CASSLRTSIEQFF.

This clonotype has just a few counts. This chain joins TRBV11-1 and TRBJ2-5, with 9 bases aligning to TRBD2. CDR1 and CDR2 (germline): SGHAT, FQDESV (reference sequence). The CDR3 extends over 16 amino acids. V was pared by 1 base and J by 5 bases, with 8 bases of the junction left unmatched. For the CDR3, the DNA is TGTGCCAGCAGCTTAGTGACTAGCGGAGGAGAGGAGACCCAGTACTTC. The encoded protein is CASSLVTSGGEETQYF.

This clonotype was seen a single time. The chain carries TRBV20-1 and TRBJ2-7; TRBD2 agrees at 8 bases. After removal of 0 bases from V and 3 bases from J, the junction contained 7 bases not matched to a gene. Per the germline V gene, CDR1 is DFQATT and CDR2 is SNEGSKA (reference sequence). The CDR3 consists of 15 residues. CDR3 nucleotides: TGCAGTGCTAGAGATGACCTAGCGGGTATCTACGAGCAGTACTTC. Encoded protein: CSARDDLAGIYEQYF.

The chain couples TRBV29-1 to TRBJ2-1; 14 nucleotides agree with TRBD2. The V and J ends lost 4 bases and 6 bases, in that order; junction bases with no gene match: 2. The germline V gene has CDR1 SQVTM and CDR2 ANQGSEA. The CDR3 runs 14 residues. Here the CDR3 reads CSVATSGRANEQFF. The CDR3 DNA sequence: TGCAGCGTTGCGACTAGCGGGAGGGCCAATGAGCAGTTCTTC.